This T cell receptor beta chain comes out of a study of blood T cell repertoires in COVID-19 (dated by TCRdb to 2018 to 2020). At the level of the whole study: Samples from collaborators originated in the United States, Italy and Spain and spanned both the acute and convalescent phases of COVID-19. The material from the prospective study consisted of cDNA or gDNA derived from T cells, B-cell-depleted T cells, or PBMCs. The dataset comprised deeply sampled blood TCRbeta repertoires from subjects exposed to, actively infected with, or recovered from COVID-19. The repertoires were released in a freely available public database meant as a resource for research on the immune response to SARS-CoV-2. The samples were drawn from the first 160 participants of the ongoing ImmuneRACE study and from 1,254 subjects provided by 6 global collaborators. A de-identified subject ID, COVID-19 status, age in years and sex were almost always included in the sample metadata. HLA class I and class II types, where available, came from metadata supplied by the sample provider rather than from assay-based typing.

The collaborating institutions used their own protocols to collect whole blood in K2EDTA tubes. For TCRbeta analysis, collaborator samples were shipped as frozen whole blood, as isolated PBMCs, or as DNA extracted from either sample type. TCRbeta CDR3 regions were amplified from genomic DNA using the immunoSEQ Assay, a bias-controlled multiplex PCR. Regarding the original processing steps: The number of nucleated cells in each sample was estimated from the amplification of reference gene primers within the assay. To quantify the absolute abundance of each unique TCRbeta CDR3 rearrangement, sequence reads were collapsed and filtered. For each sample, productive Simpson clonality was calculated as the square root of Simpson's diversity index across productive rearrangements. The table comes from immuneACCESS by way of TCRdb, which keeps in-frame sequences with V and J called. Part of the clones is missing from these tables; in studies checked, under half for an unresolved V gene and the rest for unknown reasons. V, J and clone size reflect that table, while D and trimming were determined from the DNA. The sample table holds some 170,000 clones, of which more than 75% were seen once. The ten largest clones add up to approximately 8.6% of the sample.

What the research found in general, with its limitations: The amount of clinical and demographic metadata varied by source and participant and was provided uncurated.

V ends up 0 bases short and J 1 base short, with an unmatched junction base count of 1. The germline V gene specifies MGHDK as CDR1 and SYGVNS as CDR2. The cysteine opens and the phenylalanine closes a CDR3 of 16 amino acids. Here the CDR3 DNA is all that survives: 48 bases in frame from base 1. Notes on this clone: Which antigen it targets is not known. No base quality values were provided; no much bigger clone lies one nucleotide off.

The sequenced sample was peripheral blood. This TCR was recovered from a woman aged 45-65 years with active or convalescent COVID-19. The chain is made from TRBV25-1 and TRBJ2-2, with TRBD1 identical over 8 junction bases. The DNA reads TGTGCCAGCAGTGAATATGGGACAGGGAACACCGGGGAGCTGTTTTTT. The encoded protein is CASSEYGTGNTGELFF.